This entry is about one T cell receptor (beta chain). These data belong to a study of CD8 T cells in Susac syndrome. An amount of RNA that ranged from roughly 0.5 to 1 ug was reverse transcribed with random hexamers. TCRdb called the immunoSEQ multiplex PCR reads again in MiXCR, with one record for every CDR3 protein. The repertoire has fewer than 350,000 distinct CDR3 sequences, around 85% of them found once; the top ten carry 0.2% to 0.25%. CDR3 size: 16 residues. With 8 bases clipped from V and 3 bases from J, the junction kept 8 bases outside the gene matches. Germline-derived CDR1 and CDR2 are MNHNS and SASEGT.

The chain is built from TRBV6-1 and TRBJ2-2; 11 bases line up with TRBD2. The sequencing sample was made of CD8+ T cells from PBMCs. The source of this sequence is a human donor with multiple sclerosis. The CDR3 sequence: CASGVGLADHTGELFF. In DNA form, the CDR3 reads TGTGCCAGCGGGGTGGGACTAGCGGACCACACCGGGGAGCTGTTTTTT.